A few counts support the clone carrying this TCR beta chain. Germline-derived CDR1 and CDR2 are SGHRS and YFSETQ. This CDR3 contains 14 residues. The V and J ends lost 5 bases and 0 bases respectively, with 11 bases between them. MiXCR was run by TCRdb on the 5' RACE reads, yielding one entry per CDR3 protein. This repertoire shows more than 55,000 distinct CDR3 sequences, 26% found once; its top ten account for approximately 2%. Tregs were sorted as CD4+CD25+CD127-/low cells. The J gene is TRBJ1-1, the V gene TRBV5-1, with no clear D. The sequencing sample was made of tumor-infiltrating Tregs sorted from the breast tumor. This TCR came from a female donor with breast cancer. CDR3 loop: CASSRTELNTEAFF. The CDR3 DNA is TGCGCCAGCAGTCGGACGGAATTGAACACTGAAGCTTTCTTT.